Listed here are 11 T cell receptor beta chains from one sample, sequenced in a study of beta chain features in type 1 diabetes. The study's findings and limits: Type 1 diabetes patients had TCRB CDR3s that were shorter (moderately but significantly so) in all four CD4+ subsets.

The authors reverse transcribed all of the isolated RNA, so sequencing captured expressed TCRB transcripts. TCRdb's copy holds only in-frame clones and misses some; the assay was immunoSEQ multiplex PCR. Of around 340,000 clones listed, around 9.3% were seen once; the top ten hold roughly 1%. Their target antigens are unknown. Material for sequencing was central memory CD4+ T cells from blood. Receptors were obtained from a man aged 25 to 45 with type 1 diabetes.

V and J are TRBV9 and TRBJ2-2; unclear D gene. The germline V gene encodes CDR1 SGDLS and CDR2 YYNGEE. The germline V and J ends were trimmed by 0 bases and 6 bases, with 3 bases remaining between them. The CDR3 consists of 12 residues. The CDR3 is CASSVVSGELFF. The CDR3 bases are TGTGCCAGCAGCGTAGTCTCCGGGGAGCTGTTTTTT.

This clone was seen only a few times. The identical CDR3 is also encoded by other nucleotide sequences in the sample. The V and J genes are TRBV10-3 and TRBJ2-7; 7 positions agree with TRBD2. Germline V gene data show CDR1 as ENHRY and CDR2 as SYGVKD. J was trimmed by 4 bases and V by 3 bases; bases with no gene match: 0. The CDR3 sequence is 12 residues long. CDR3 sequence reads: CAISEAGYEQYF. DNA of the CDR3: TGTGCCATCAGTGAAGCGGGGTACGAGCAGTACTTC.

The chain carries TRBV7-9 and TRBJ2-5; perhaps TRBD2 as D (6 bases). The length of the CDR3 is 16 residues. CDR1 is SEHNR and CDR2 is FQNEAQ in the germline V gene (reference sequence). V was pared by 4 bases and J by 5 bases, with 20 bases between. CDR3 in amino acids: CASSYPPTGTRETQYF. CDR3 DNA sequence: TGTGCCAGCAGCTACCCACCAACCGGGACTCGGGAGACCCAGTACTTC.

V is TRBV6-5 and J is TRBJ1-2; D unclear. Trimming pared 7 bases from V and 7 bases from J, leaving 13 bases between. The CDR3 extends over 12 amino acids. The germline gives CDR1 MNHEY, CDR2 SVGAGI. The CDR3 DNA reads as TGTGCCAGCACCAAACTGGGGTTTGGCTACACCTTC. Translation: CASTKLGFGYTF.

This clone was seen at least ten times. The chain joins TRBV5-1 to TRBJ2-1; D possibly uses TRBD1 or TRBD2 (6 bases each). Trimming stripped 0 bases from V and 5 bases from J, with 12 bases between. Germline CDR1 is SGHRS and CDR2 is YFSETQ. The CDR3 is 15 amino acids. The CDR3 nucleotides are TGCGCCAGCAGCTTGGCCCCGGGGGCCCACAATGAGCAGTTCTTC. It translates to CASSLAPGAHNEQFF.

The chain couples TRBV29-1 to TRBJ2-5; 9 positions agree with TRBD1. Near its end, the DNA agrees better with TRBJ2-7, so the J call may be wrong. Germline assignment: CDR1 SQVTM and CDR2 ANQGSEA. This CDR3 contains 13 residues. The CDR3 is CSVPDRGGYEQYF. In DNA form, the CDR3 reads TGCAGCGTCCCCGACAGGGGGGGCTACGAGCAGTACTTC.

This clone was seen a handful of times. The J gene is TRBJ2-3, the V gene TRBV9, with unresolved D. Per germline, CDR1 SGDLS and CDR2 YYNGEE. The CDR3 has 13 residues. The V end lost 0 bases, the J end lost 5 bases, and 7 bases lay between the germline ends. The CDR3 DNA sequence: TGTGCCAGCAGCGTAGCGCTAGAAGATACGCAGTATTTT. It yields the protein CASSVALEDTQYF.

This clone was seen only a few times. The rearrangement uses TRBV30 and TRBJ2-2, with 9 bases fitting TRBD1. J was trimmed by 4 bases and V by 6 bases; bases with no gene match: 12. Germline V gives CDR1 GTSNPN, CDR2 SVGIG (reference sequence). CDR3 length equals 16 residues. Here the CDR3 reads CACPPHRGPVTGELFF. The CDR3 coding sequence is TGTGCCTGTCCCCCCCACAGGGGGCCTGTCACCGGGGAGCTGTTTTTT.

The chain employs TRBV29-1 and TRBJ2-5; D is uncertain. The CDR3 is made up of 14 amino acids. Trimming cost V 3 bases and J 2 bases, with 13 bases left between them. CDR1 and CDR2 from the germline V gene are SQVTM and ANQGSEA. CDR3 sequence: CSVDRKPVQETQYF. CDR3 sequence (DNA): TGCAGCGTTGATCGAAAACCCGTTCAAGAGACCCAGTACTTC.

The chain carries TRBV9 and TRBJ1-2; D unresolved. The germline V gene encodes CDR1 SGDLS and CDR2 YYNGEE. The CDR3 has 14 amino acids. Trimming shortened V by 0 bases and J by 8 bases, and 14 bases separated the two germline ends. The CDR3 region is CASSVEGTLGGYTF. CDR3 bases: TGTGCCAGCAGCGTAGAGGGCACCCTGGGAGGCTACACCTTC.

Concerning this clone: The identical CDR3 is also encoded by other nucleotide sequences in the sample. The chain recombines TRBV7-2 with TRBJ2-3; TRBD2 is a possible D gene (5 bases). V was cut by 5 bases and J by 5 bases, with 14 bases left in between. This CDR3 is built from 14 residues. Germline V gives CDR1 SGHTA, CDR2 FQGNSA. The CDR3 nucleotides are TGTGCCAGCAGCCTGCTTGGAGGTGAAGATACGCAGTATTTT. Translation gives CASSLLGGEDTQYF.